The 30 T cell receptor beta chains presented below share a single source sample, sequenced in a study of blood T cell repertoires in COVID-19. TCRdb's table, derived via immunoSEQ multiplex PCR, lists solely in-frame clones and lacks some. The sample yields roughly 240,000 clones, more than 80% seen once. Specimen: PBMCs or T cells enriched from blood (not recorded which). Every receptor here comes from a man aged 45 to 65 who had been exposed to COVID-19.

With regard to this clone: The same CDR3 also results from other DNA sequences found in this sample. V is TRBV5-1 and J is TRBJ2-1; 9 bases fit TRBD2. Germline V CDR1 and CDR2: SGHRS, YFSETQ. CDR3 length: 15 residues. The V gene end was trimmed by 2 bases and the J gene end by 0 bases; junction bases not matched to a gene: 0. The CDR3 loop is CASSFSGSSYNEQFF. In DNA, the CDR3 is TGCGCCAGCAGCTTTAGCGGGAGCTCCTACAATGAGCAGTTCTTC.

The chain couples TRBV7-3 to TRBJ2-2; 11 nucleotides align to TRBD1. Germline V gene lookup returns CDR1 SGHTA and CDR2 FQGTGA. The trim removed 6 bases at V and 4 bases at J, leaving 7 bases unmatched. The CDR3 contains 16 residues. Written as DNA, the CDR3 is TGTGCCAGCAGTTGGACAGGGGGCGTCAGCACCGGGGAGCTGTTTTTT. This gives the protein CASSWTGGVSTGELFF.

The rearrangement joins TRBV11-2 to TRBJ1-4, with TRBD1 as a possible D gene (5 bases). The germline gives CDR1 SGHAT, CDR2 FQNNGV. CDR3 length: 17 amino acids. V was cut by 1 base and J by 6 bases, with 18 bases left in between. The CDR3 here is CASSLVSGRGSDEKLFF. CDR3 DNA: TGTGCCAGCAGCTTAGTGTCGGGGCGGGGTTCGGATGAAAAACTGTTTTTT.

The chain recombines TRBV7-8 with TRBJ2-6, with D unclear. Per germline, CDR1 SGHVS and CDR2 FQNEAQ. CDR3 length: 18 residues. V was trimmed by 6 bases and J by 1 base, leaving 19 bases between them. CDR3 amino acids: CASRYRLGTLSGANVLTF. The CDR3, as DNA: TGTGCCAGCAGATATCGGCTAGGCACGTTATCTGGGGCCAACGTCCTGACTTTC. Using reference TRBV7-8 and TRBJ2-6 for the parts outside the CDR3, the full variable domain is GAGVSQSPRYKVAKRGQDVALRCDPISGHVSLFWYQQALGQGPEFLTYFQNEAQLDKSGLPSDRFFAERPEGSVSTLKIQRTQQEDSAVYLCASRYRLGTLSGANVLTFGAGSRLTVL.

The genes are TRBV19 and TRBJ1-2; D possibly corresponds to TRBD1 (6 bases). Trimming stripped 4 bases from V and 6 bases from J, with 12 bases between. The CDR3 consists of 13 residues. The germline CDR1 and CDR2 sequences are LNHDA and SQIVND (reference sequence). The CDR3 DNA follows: TGTGCCAGTAGTAAACAGGGATTCCATGGCTACACCTTC. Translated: CASSKQGFHGYTF.

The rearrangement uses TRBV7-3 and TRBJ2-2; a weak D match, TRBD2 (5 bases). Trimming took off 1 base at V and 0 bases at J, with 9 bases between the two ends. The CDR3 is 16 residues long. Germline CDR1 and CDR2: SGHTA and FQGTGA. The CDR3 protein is CASSLNGGSNTGELFF. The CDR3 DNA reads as TGTGCCAGCAGCTTAAATGGAGGTTCGAACACCGGGGAGCTGTTTTTT.

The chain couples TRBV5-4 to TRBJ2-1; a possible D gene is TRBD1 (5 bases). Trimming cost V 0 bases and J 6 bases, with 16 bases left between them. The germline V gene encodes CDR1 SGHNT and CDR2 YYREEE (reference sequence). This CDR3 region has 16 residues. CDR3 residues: CASSLAVGDSSNEQFF. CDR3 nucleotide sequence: TGTGCCAGCAGCTTGGCGGTAGGGGATAGTTCCAATGAGCAGTTCTTC.

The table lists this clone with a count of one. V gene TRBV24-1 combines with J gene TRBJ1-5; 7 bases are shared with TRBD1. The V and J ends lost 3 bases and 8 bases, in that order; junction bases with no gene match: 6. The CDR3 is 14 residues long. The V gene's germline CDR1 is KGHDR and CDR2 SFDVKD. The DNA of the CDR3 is TGTGCCACCAGTGATACCTTTACAGGGGAGCCCCAGCATTTT. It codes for CATSDTFTGEPQHF.

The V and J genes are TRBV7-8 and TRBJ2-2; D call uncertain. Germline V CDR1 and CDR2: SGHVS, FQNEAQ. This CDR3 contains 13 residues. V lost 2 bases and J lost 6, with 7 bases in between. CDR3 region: CASSLSAAGELFF. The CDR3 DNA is TGTGCCAGCAGCTTAAGCGCCGCCGGGGAGCTGTTTTTT.

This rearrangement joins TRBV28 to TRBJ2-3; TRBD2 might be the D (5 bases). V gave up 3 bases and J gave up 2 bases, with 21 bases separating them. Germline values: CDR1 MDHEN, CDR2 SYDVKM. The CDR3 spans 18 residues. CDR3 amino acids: CASSFPPGSVGVTDTQYF. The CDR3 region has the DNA TGTGCCAGCAGTTTCCCTCCCGGGTCGGTGGGAGTCACAGATACGCAGTATTTT. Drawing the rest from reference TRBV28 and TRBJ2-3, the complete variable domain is DVKVTQSSRYLVKRTGEKVFLECVQDMDHENMFWYRQDPGLGLRLIYFSYDVKMKEKGDIPEGYSVSREKKERFSLILESASTNQTSMYLCASSFPPGSVGVTDTQYFGPGTRLTVL.

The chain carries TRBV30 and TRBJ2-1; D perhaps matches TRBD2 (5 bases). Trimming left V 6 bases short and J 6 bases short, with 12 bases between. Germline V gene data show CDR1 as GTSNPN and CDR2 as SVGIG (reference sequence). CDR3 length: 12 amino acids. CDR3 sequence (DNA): TGTGCCTGTACTAGAGGTGGCAATGAGCAGTTCTTC. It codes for CACTRGGNEQFF.

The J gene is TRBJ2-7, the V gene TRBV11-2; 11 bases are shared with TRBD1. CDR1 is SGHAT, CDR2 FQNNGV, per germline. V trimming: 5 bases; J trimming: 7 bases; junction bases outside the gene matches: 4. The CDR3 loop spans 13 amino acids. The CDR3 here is CASSPGTGGEQYF. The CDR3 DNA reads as TGTGCCAGCAGCCCGGGGACAGGGGGTGAGCAGTACTTC.

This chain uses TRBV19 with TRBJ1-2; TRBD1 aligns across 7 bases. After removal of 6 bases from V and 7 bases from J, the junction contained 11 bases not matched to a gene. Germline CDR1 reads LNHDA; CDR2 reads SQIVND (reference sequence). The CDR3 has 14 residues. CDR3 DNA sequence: TGTGCCAGTAGCCCGACAGGGCTTGTAGGTGGCTACACCTTC. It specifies CASSPTGLVGGYTF.

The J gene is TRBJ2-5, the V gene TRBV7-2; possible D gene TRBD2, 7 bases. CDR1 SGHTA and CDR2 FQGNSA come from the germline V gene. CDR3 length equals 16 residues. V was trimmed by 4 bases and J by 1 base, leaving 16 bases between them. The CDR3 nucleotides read TGTGCCAGCAGCTCTGGGATAGGGGGGGGCCAAGAGACCCAGTACTTC. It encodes CASSSGIGGGQETQYF.

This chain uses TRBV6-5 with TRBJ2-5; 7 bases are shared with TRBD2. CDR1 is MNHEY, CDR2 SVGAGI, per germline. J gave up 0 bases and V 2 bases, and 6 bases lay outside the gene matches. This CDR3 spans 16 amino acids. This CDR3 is CASSYAGDSDQETQYF. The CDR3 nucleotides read TGTGCCAGCAGTTACGCGGGAGATTCCGACCAAGAGACCCAGTACTTC.

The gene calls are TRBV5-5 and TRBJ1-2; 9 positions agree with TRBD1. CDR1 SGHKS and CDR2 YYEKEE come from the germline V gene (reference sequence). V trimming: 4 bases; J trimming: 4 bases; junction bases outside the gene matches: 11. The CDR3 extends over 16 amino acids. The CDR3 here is CASSETGTGYVYGYTF. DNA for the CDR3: TGTGCCAGCAGCGAAACCGGGACAGGGTACGTCTATGGCTACACCTTC.

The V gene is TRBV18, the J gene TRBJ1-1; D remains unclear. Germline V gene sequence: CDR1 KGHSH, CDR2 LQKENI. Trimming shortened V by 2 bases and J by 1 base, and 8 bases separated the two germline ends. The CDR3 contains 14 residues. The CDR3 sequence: CASSPTASNTEAFF. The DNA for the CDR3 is TGTGCCAGCTCACCAACAGCTTCGAACACTGAAGCTTTCTTT.

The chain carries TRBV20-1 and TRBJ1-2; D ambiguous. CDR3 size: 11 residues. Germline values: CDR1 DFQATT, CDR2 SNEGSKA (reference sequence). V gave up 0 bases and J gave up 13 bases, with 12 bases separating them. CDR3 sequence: CSARDYGSSTF. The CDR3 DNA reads TGCAGTGCTAGAGATTACGGGTCAAGCACCTTC.

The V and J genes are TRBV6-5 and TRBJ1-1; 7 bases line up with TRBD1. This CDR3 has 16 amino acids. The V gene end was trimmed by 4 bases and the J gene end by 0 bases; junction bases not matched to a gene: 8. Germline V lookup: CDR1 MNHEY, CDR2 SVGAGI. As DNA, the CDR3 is TGTGCCAGCAGTTCCCGGGACAGTTTCATGAACACTGAAGCTTTCTTT. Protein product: CASSSRDSFMNTEAFF.

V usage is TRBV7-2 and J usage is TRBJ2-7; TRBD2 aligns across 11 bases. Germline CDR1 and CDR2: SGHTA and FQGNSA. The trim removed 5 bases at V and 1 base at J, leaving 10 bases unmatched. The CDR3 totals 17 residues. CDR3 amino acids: CASSAGTSGYQSYEQYF. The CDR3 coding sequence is TGTGCCAGCAGCGCCGGGACTAGCGGTTACCAATCCTACGAGCAGTACTTC.

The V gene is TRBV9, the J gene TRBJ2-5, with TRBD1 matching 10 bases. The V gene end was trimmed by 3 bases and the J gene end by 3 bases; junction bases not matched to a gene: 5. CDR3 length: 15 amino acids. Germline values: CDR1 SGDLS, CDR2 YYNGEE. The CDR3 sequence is CASSAGTGVKETQYF. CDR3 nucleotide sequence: TGTGCCAGCAGCGCTGGGACAGGGGTAAAAGAGACCCAGTACTTC.

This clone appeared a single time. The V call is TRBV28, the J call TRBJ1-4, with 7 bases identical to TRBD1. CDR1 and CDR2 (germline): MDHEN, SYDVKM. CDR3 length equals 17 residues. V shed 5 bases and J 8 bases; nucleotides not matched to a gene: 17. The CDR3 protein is CASSAQPYRGPVEKLFF. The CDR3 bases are TGTGCCAGCAGTGCCCAGCCCTACAGGGGTCCGGTCGAAAAACTGTTTTTT.

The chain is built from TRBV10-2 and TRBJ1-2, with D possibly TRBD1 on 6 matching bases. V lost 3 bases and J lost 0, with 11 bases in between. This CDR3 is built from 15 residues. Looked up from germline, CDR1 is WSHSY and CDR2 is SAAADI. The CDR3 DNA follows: TGCGCCAGCAGTGATATGACAGGTTCTAACTATGGCTACACCTTC. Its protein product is CASSDMTGSNYGYTF.

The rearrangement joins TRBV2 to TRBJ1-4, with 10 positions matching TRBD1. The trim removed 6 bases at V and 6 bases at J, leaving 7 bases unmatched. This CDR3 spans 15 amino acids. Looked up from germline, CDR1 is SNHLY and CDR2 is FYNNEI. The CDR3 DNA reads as TGTGCCAGCAGGGATTTTGGGACAGGGGATGAAAAACTGTTTTTT. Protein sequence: CASRDFGTGDEKLFF.

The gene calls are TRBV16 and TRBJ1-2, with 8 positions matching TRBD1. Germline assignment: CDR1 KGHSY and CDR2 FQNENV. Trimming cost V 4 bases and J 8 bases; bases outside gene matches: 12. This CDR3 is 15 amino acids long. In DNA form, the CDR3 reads TGTGCCAGCAGCCCGATAGCCCCAGGGGGCGGCGGCTACACCTTC. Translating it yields CASSPIAPGGGGYTF. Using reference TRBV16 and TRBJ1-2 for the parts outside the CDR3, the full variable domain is GEEVAQTPKHLVRGEGQKAKLYCAPIKGHSYVFWYQQVLKNEFKFLISFQNENVFDETGMPKERFSAKCLPNSPCSLEIQATKLEDSAVYFCASSPIAPGGGGYTFGSGTRLTVV.

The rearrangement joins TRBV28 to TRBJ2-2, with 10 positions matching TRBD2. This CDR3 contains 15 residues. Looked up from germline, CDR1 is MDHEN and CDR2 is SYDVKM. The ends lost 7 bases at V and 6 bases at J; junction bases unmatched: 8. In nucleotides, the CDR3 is TGTGCCAGCAAGCGGGGGGGCCTGGCTGCCGGGGAGCTGTTTTTT. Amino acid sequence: CASKRGGLAAGELFF.

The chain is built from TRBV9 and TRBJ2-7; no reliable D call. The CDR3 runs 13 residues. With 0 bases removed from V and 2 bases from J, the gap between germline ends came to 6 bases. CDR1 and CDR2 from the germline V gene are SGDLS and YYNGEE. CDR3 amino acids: CASSVGSTYEQYF. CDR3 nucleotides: TGTGCCAGCAGCGTAGGTTCCACCTACGAGCAGTACTTC.

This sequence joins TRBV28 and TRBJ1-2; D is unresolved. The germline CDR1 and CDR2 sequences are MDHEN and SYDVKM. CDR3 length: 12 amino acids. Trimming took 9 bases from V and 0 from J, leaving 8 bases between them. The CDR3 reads CASYTANYGYTF. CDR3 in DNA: TGTGCCAGTTATACTGCTAACTATGGCTACACCTTC.

CDR3 protein: CASSHTRLADSRDTQYF. In DNA, the CDR3 is TGTGCCAGCAGCCACACCCGGCTAGCGGACTCACGAGATACGCAGTATTTT. The V and J genes are TRBV3-1 (or the pseudogene TRBV3-2) and TRBJ2-3; 7 positions agree with TRBD2. CDR3 size: 17 residues. The V and J ends lost 3 bases and 5 bases, in that order; junction bases with no gene match: 14. Germline CDR1 is LGHDT and CDR2 is YNNKEL (reference sequence).

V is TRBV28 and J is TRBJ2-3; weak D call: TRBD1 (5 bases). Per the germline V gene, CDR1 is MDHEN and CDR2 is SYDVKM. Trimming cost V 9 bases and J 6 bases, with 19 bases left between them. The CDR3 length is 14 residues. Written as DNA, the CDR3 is TGTGCCAGTTATGAGAGCCCAGGGTCTGATACGCAGTATTTT. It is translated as CASYESPGSDTQYF.